This T cell receptor beta chain was retrieved from a study of spatial heterogeneity in lung cancer. Study-wide findings and caveats: Tumoral mutation counts were tracked by counts of expanded intratumoral alpha and beta TCRs.

Time point given: sample taken at primary tumor resection. One entry per CDR3 protein results from TCRdb running MiXCR on the 5' RACE reads. Of more than 10,000 distinct CDR3 sequences detected, about 5% appear once; the ten largest clones hold 35% to 40%. This clonotype was seen repeatedly, ten times or more. What it binds is unknown. This clonotype was obtained from a male donor with early-stage non-small cell lung cancer. Material: lung tumor tissue, obtained at surgery.

Here the CDR3 DNA reads TGCAGCGAACGGGACAGCACAGATACGCAGTATTTT. It codes for CSERDSTDTQYF. The chain uses TRBV20-1 and TRBJ2-3; perhaps D is TRBD1 or TRBD2 (5 bases each). The CDR3 spans 12 residues. Germline lookup yields CDR1 DFQATT and CDR2 SNEGSKA (reference sequence).